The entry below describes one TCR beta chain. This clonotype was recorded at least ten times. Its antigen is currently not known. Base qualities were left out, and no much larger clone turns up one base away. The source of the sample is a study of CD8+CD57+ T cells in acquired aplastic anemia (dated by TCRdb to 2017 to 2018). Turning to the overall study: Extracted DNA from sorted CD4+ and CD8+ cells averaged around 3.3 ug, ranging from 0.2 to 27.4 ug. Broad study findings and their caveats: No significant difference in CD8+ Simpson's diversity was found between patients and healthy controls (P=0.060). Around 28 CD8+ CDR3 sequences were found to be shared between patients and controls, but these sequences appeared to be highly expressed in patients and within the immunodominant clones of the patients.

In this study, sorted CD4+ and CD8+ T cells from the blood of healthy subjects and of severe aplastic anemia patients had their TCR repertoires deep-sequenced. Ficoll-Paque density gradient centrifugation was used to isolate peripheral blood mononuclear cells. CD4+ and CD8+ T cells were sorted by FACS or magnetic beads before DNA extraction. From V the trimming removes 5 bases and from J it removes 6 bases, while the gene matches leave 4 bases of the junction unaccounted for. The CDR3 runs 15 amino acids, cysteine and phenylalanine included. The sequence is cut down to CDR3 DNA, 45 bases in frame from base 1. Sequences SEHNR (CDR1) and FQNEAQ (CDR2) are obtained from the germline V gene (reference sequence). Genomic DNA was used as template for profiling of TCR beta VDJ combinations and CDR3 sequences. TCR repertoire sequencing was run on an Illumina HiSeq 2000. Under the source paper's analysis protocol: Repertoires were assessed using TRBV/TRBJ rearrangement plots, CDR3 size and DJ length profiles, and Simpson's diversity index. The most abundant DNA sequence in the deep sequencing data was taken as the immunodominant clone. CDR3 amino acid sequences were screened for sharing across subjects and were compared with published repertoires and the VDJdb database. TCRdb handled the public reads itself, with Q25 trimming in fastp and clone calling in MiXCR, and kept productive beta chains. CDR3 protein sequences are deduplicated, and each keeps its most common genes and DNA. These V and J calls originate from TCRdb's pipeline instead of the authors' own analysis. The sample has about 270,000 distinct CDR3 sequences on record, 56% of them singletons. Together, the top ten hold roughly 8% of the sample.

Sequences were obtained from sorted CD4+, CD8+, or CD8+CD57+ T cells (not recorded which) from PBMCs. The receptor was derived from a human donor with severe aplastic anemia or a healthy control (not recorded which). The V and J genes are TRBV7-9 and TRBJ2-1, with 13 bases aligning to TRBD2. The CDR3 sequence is CASSPGLAGVNEQFF. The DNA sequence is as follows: TGTGCCAGCAGCCCCGGACTAGCGGGGGTCAATGAGCAGTTCTTC. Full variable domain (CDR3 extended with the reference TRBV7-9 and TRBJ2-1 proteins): DTGVSQNPRHKITKRGQNVTFRCDPISEHNRLYWYRQTLGQGPEFLTYFQNEAQLEKSRLLSDRFSAERPKGSFSTLEIQRTEQGDSAMYLCASSPGLAGVNEQFFGPGTRLTVL.